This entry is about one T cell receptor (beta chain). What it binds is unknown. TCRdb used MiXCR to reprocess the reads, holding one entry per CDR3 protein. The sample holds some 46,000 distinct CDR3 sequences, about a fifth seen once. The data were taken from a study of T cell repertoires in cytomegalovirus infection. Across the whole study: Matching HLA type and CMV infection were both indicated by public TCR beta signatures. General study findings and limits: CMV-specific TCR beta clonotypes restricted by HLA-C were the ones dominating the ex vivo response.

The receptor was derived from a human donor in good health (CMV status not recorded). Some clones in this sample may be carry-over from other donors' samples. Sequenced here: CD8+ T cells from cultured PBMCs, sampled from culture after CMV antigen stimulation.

This chain's CDR3 is CASSRTGGGQPQHF. The CDR3 DNA reads TGTGCCAGCAGTCGGACAGGGGGCGGACAGCCCCAGCATTTT. The chain combines TRBV27 with TRBJ1-5; TRBD1 agrees at 11 bases. Germline CDR1 MNHEY, CDR2 SMNVEV (reference sequence). The CDR3 contains 14 residues. Unmatched junction bases numbered 4, after V lost 5 bases and J lost 7 bases.